The 30 T cell receptor beta chains presented below share a single source sample, sequenced in a study of cytomegalovirus exposure and HLA in healthy donors. Primers included in the PCR were 60 Vbeta and 13 Jbeta primers. Data came from immunoSEQ multiplex PCR; TCRdb stores just in-frame clones and leaves some out. The sample has 150,000 to 250,000 clones, roughly 85% seen once. The sample comprised PBMCs. The receptors derive from a woman aged 25 to 45 in good health and CMV-seropositive.

The chain recombines TRBV11-3 with TRBJ2-1, with D perhaps TRBD2 (6 bases). Deletions cut 3 bases from V and 11 bases from J, with 14 bases between. From germline, CDR1 is SGHNT and CDR2 YENEEA. The CDR3 consists of 13 residues. The DNA of the CDR3 is TGTGCCAGCAGCTTCGCGGGAACGAGGCAGCAGTTCTTC. It specifies CASSFAGTRQQFF.

V is TRBV4-2 and J is TRBJ2-3; D not resolved. The CDR3 runs to 14 residues. V was pared by 1 base and J by 4 bases, with 9 bases between. The germline CDR1 and CDR2 sequences are LGHNA and YNFKEQ. In DNA, the CDR3 is TGTGCCAGCAGCCAAGGGATCGACTCAGATACGCAGTATTTT. Protein sequence: CASSQGIDSDTQYF.

V and J are TRBV6-6 and TRBJ1-6, with TRBD1 matching over 9 bases. The CDR3 totals 16 residues. The V segment lost 2 bases and the J segment 9 bases; nucleotides outside the gene matches: 8. The germline gives CDR1 MNHNY, CDR2 SVGAGI (reference sequence). The CDR3 nucleotides read TGTGCCAGCAGTTACCCATCCGGGACAGGGAGTTCACCCCTCCACTTT. Translation gives CASSYPSGTGSSPLHF.

This chain links TRBV10-3 with TRBJ1-2, with 10 bases aligning to TRBD1. This CDR3 spans 15 amino acids. V lost 6 bases, J lost 6 bases, and 10 bases stayed unmatched. The germline V gene has CDR1 ENHRY and CDR2 SYGVKD. Here the CDR3 DNA reads TGTGCCATCAGCCGACGGGACAGGGGAAGTCATGGCTACACCTTC. This translates into CAISRRDRGSHGYTF.

The chain recombines TRBV5-4 with TRBJ2-5, with 8 positions matching TRBD2. The J call is doubtful: the DNA matches TRBJ2-7 better. CDR1 and CDR2 from the germline V gene are SGHNT and YYREEE (reference sequence). The CDR3 runs 15 residues. The CDR3 sequence: CASSLTSGRFYEQYF. For the CDR3, the DNA is TGTGCCAGCAGCTTGACTAGCGGTAGATTCTACGAGCAGTACTTC.

This clone was counted a single time. This chain joins TRBV6-6 and TRBJ2-7; D uncertain. The germline V gene encodes CDR1 MNHNY and CDR2 SVGAGI (reference sequence). This CDR3 region has 14 residues. V was shortened by 0 bases and J by 2 bases, with 8 bases between the two germline ends. The CDR3 protein is CASSYSIPAYEQYF. CDR3 coding DNA: TGTGCCAGCAGTTACTCGATTCCGGCCTACGAGCAGTACTTC.

V and J are TRBV7-9 and TRBJ1-1; D remains ambiguous. V was pared by 11 bases and J by 6 bases, with 13 bases between. Germline CDR1 and CDR2: SEHNR and FQNEAQ (reference sequence). This CDR3 comprises 11 residues. CDR3 loop: CASGLPAEAFF. Written as DNA, the CDR3 is TGTGCCTCCGGACTCCCCGCTGAAGCTTTCTTT.

J is TRBJ1-4 and V is TRBV30; TRBD1 agrees at 9 bases. This CDR3 contains 16 residues. V dropped 2 bases and J dropped 10; count of bases not matched to a gene: 14. CDR1 and CDR2 (germline): GTSNPN, SVGIG (reference sequence). CDR3 DNA sequence: TGTGCCTGGAGTAAACCCGGCAGGGGACAGGGAATAAAACTGTTTTTT. It encodes CAWSKPGRGQGIKLFF.

This rearrangement joins TRBV19 to TRBJ2-7; TRBD1 aligns across 10 bases. J gave up 6 bases and V 6 bases, and 11 bases lay outside the gene matches. Germline V gene lookup returns CDR1 LNHDA and CDR2 SQIVND (reference sequence). The CDR3 is 15 residues long. CDR3 in DNA: TGTGCCAGTAGCCGACCGGGACAGGGGACGTTCGAGCAGTACTTC. It yields the protein CASSRPGQGTFEQYF.

This clone has only a few counts. The rearrangement joins TRBV2 to TRBJ1-5; tentative D call: TRBD1 (6 bases). The germline CDR1 and CDR2 sequences are SNHLY and FYNNEI. Deletions cut 7 bases from V and 3 bases from J, with 13 bases between. The CDR3 has 14 amino acids. CDR3 protein: CASNGQGFNQPQHF. The CDR3 DNA sequence: TGTGCCAGCAACGGGCAGGGGTTCAATCAGCCCCAGCATTTT.

This clone showed up just a few times. V gene TRBV6-5 combines with J gene TRBJ1-1; 11 nucleotides match TRBD1. CDR1 is MNHEY, CDR2 SVGAGI, per germline. The CDR3 has 15 residues. V trimming: 0 bases; J trimming: 5 bases; junction bases outside the gene matches: 2. The CDR3 protein is CASSYSGTGGTEAFF. Here the CDR3 DNA reads TGTGCCAGCAGTTACTCAGGGACAGGGGGAACTGAAGCTTTCTTT.

This chain links TRBV13 with TRBJ2-7; the D gene is possibly TRBD1 (5 bases). With 6 bases removed from V and 1 base from J, the gap between germline ends came to 13 bases. The CDR3 has 14 residues. Germline V gene sequence: CDR1 PRHDT, CDR2 FYEKMQ (reference sequence). CDR3 DNA sequence: TGTGCCAGCAGTTATAGGCAGGGATCCTACGAGCAGTACTTC. It is translated as CASSYRQGSYEQYF.

The chain employs TRBV7-9 and TRBJ1-1, with TRBD1 identical over 7 bases. Germline V CDR1 and CDR2: SEHNR, FQNEAQ (reference sequence). V shed 4 bases and J 0 bases; nucleotides not matched to a gene: 5. The CDR3 covers 15 residues. DNA for the CDR3: TGTGCCAGCAGCTCTAGACAGGGAGTGAACACTGAAGCTTTCTTT. Its translation is CASSSRQGVNTEAFF.

The gene calls are TRBV5-4 and TRBJ1-2, with 7 bases that match TRBD1. CDR1 and CDR2 from the germline V gene are SGHNT and YYREEE (reference sequence). V lost 3 bases and J lost 8; bases outside the gene matches: 13. This CDR3 is 15 amino acids long. The CDR3 bases are TGTGCCAGCAGCTCGTATCAGCAGGGGGTTGGAGGCTACACCTTC. Its protein is CASSSYQQGVGGYTF. The whole variable domain, remainder taken from reference TRBV5-4 and TRBJ1-2, is ETGVTQSPTHLIKTRGQQVTLRCSSQSGHNTVSWYQQALGQGPQFIFQYYREEENGRGNFPPRFSGLQFPNYSSELNVNALELDDSALYLCASSSYQQGVGGYTFGSGTRLTVV.

J is TRBJ2-7 and V is TRBV27; no clear D gene. The CDR3 totals 14 residues. Per the germline V gene, CDR1 is MNHEY and CDR2 is SMNVEV (reference sequence). V dropped 0 bases and J dropped 1 base, with 7 bases sitting between them. This CDR3 is CASSLSPVSYEQYF. The CDR3 DNA reads as TGTGCCAGCAGTTTATCTCCAGTTTCCTACGAGCAGTACTTC.

This chain connects TRBV4-2 to TRBJ2-7; TRBD2 matches at 7 bases. Germline assignment: CDR1 LGHNA and CDR2 YNFKEQ. The CDR3 covers 17 residues. Unmatched junction bases numbered 11, after V lost 0 bases and J lost 3 bases. CDR3 residues: CASSQETVRRELYEQYF. As DNA, the CDR3 is TGTGCCAGCAGCCAAGAGACCGTGAGGCGGGAGCTCTACGAGCAGTACTTC.

The gene calls are TRBV19 and TRBJ2-2; D not certain. The CDR3 spans 15 residues. V was shortened by 1 base and J by 4 bases, with 10 bases between the two germline ends. Germline V CDR1 and CDR2: LNHDA, SQIVND (reference sequence). This CDR3 is CASSIVAIRTGELFF. For the CDR3, the DNA is TGTGCCAGTAGTATAGTAGCTATTCGCACCGGGGAGCTGTTTTTT.

The rearrangement uses TRBV6-5 and TRBJ1-1; a possible D gene is TRBD1 (6 bases). V was clipped by 6 bases and J by 8 bases, with 13 bases between them. CDR3 length: 12 residues. CDR1 is MNHEY and CDR2 is SVGAGI in the germline V gene. In DNA, the CDR3 is TGTGCCAGCAGCGGGACACCTAGAGAAGCTTTCTTT. Its protein is CASSGTPREAFF.

The V call is TRBV2, the J call TRBJ1-2; TRBD1 is a possible D gene (5 bases). From germline, CDR1 is SNHLY and CDR2 FYNNEI. V shed 0 bases and J shed 3 bases, with 11 bases lying between them. This CDR3 region has 15 residues. The CDR3, as DNA: TGTGCCAGCAGTGAAGCCTTTCGGGGGGACTATGGCTACACCTTC. This codes for CASSEAFRGDYGYTF.

The chain combines TRBV2 with TRBJ2-2; 11 bases are shared with TRBD2. CDR3 length: 16 residues. The germline CDR1 and CDR2 sequences are SNHLY and FYNNEI. The ends lost 6 bases at V and 8 bases at J; junction bases unmatched: 11. The CDR3 DNA sequence: TGTGCCAGCAGCGACACTAGCGGGGGAGTGTTTGGGGAGCTGTTTTTT. As protein: CASSDTSGGVFGELFF.

V and J are TRBV7-8 and TRBJ2-4, with a possible D match to TRBD2 (6 bases). The germline gives CDR1 SGHVS, CDR2 FQNEAQ. This CDR3 has 17 amino acids. V gave up 2 bases and J gave up 0 bases, with 14 bases separating them. This CDR3 is CASSLLVGGLAKNIQYF. In DNA, the CDR3 is TGTGCCAGCAGCTTACTCGTCGGAGGGCTAGCCAAAAACATTCAGTACTTC.

The rearrangement links TRBV2 to TRBJ1-2; D remains ambiguous. This CDR3 spans 14 amino acids. Germline V gene sequence: CDR1 SNHLY, CDR2 FYNNEI. The V gene lost 7 bases and the J gene lost 8 bases, with 20 bases spanning the gap. As DNA, the CDR3 is TGTGCCAGCACCCGCGAGAGTGCGTATAAGGGCTACACCTTC. Translation: CASTRESAYKGYTF.

CDR3 sequence: CASSLLGLAGATGELFF. CDR3 in DNA: TGTGCCAGCAGCTTACTAGGACTAGCGGGAGCGACCGGGGAGCTGTTTTTT. The rearrangement uses TRBV11-3 and TRBJ2-2; 13 bases are shared with TRBD2. Germline CDR1 SGHNT, CDR2 YENEEA. V was clipped by 2 bases and J by 5 bases; unmatched bases: 5. The CDR3 sequence is 17 residues long.

The chain carries TRBV4-2 and TRBJ1-5, with D possibly matching TRBD1 (5 bases). CDR3 size: 16 residues. Between the trimmed V and J ends, which lost 1 base and 1 base, there was a span of 11 bases. The germline V gene encodes CDR1 LGHNA and CDR2 YNFKEQ. The CDR3, as DNA: TGTGCCAGCAGCCAAGGACCGGGGGAAAGCAATCAGCCCCAGCATTTT. As protein: CASSQGPGESNQPQHF.

The chain has TRBV4-1 and TRBJ1-1; weak D call: TRBD1 (6 bases). Germline V gene sequence: CDR1 MGHRA, CDR2 YSYEKL. V was shortened by 4 bases and J by 1 base, with 7 bases between the two germline ends. This CDR3 region has 13 residues. CDR3 residues: CASSRGQNTEAFF. The CDR3 DNA is TGCGCCAGCAGCCGGGGACAGAACACTGAAGCTTTCTTT.

Only one count was recorded for this clone. The V and J genes are TRBV7-6 and TRBJ2-2; 11 bases fit TRBD2. Unmatched junction bases numbered 7, after V lost 1 base and J lost 0 bases. Germline V lookup: CDR1 SGHVS, CDR2 FNYEAQ. The CDR3 contains 19 residues. CDR3 sequence reads: CASSLGVLAGVANTGELFF. The CDR3 DNA follows: TGTGCCAGCAGCTTAGGGGTACTAGCGGGAGTCGCGAACACCGGGGAGCTGTTTTTT.

This clone has only one observation. The chain employs TRBV27 and TRBJ1-5; no clear D gene. Between the trimmed V and J ends, which lost 6 bases and 5 bases, there was a span of 11 bases. The CDR3 has 13 residues. Germline V lookup: CDR1 MNHEY, CDR2 SMNVEV (reference sequence). CDR3 in DNA: TGTGCCAGCAGCGGGATGAAAGATCAGCCCCAGCATTTT. Translation: CASSGMKDQPQHF.

CDR3 protein: CSVGGLAGIPYEQYF. The CDR3 nucleotides read TGCAGCGTTGGAGGGCTAGCGGGAATACCCTACGAGCAGTACTTC. This chain links TRBV29-1 with TRBJ2-7, with 9 nucleotides matching TRBD2. There are 15 residues in the CDR3. J lost 2 bases, V lost 4 bases, and 9 bases had no gene match. The germline V gene has CDR1 SQVTM and CDR2 ANQGSEA.

This clone has a handful of counts. This sequence joins TRBV27 and TRBJ2-1; weak D call: TRBD1 (6 bases). The germline CDR1 and CDR2 sequences are MNHEY and SMNVEV (reference sequence). V was shortened by 6 bases and J by 5 bases, with 17 bases between the two germline ends. CDR3 size: 15 residues. CDR3 bases: TGTGCCAGCAGGCCAGGGGCCGCGCGAAACAATGAGCAGTTCTTC. Its translation: CASRPGAARNNEQFF.

This clone was seen more than once but under ten times. V gene TRBV19 combines with J gene TRBJ2-4; weak D call: TRBD2 (6 bases). Germline V lookup: CDR1 LNHDA, CDR2 SQIVND (reference sequence). V gave up 3 bases and J gave up 5 bases, with 11 bases separating them. The CDR3 is made up of 14 amino acids. The CDR3 DNA reads as TGTGCCAGTAGTATGGGGCGACTAGAAAACATTCAGTACTTC. Its protein is CASSMGRLENIQYF.